The clone carrying this T cell receptor beta chain was seen at least ten times. The CDR3 is 14 residues long. V was cut by 6 bases and J by 6 bases, with 18 bases left in between. These data belong to a study of T cells in Graves' hyperthyroidism and ophthalmopathy. Authors of the study amplified TCR beta CDR3 regions from RNA transcripts. The TCR CDR3 was amplified in a first-round RT-PCR using the HTBI primer set. TCRdb independently ran MiXCR on the multiplex PCR reads; one entry per CDR3 protein. Here the sample spans under 400,000 distinct CDR3 sequences, approximately 13% being singletons. The chain uses TRBV12-3 or TRBV12-4 and TRBJ2-7; the D is unclear. Sample: blood. This receptor was obtained from a woman younger than 30 with Graves' hyperthyroidism. The CDR3 DNA is TGTGCCAGCAGCCCCGGCGCGAGCCTGGGCGAGCAGTACTTC. Its protein product is CASSPGASLGEQYF.